A single sample gave rise to the 26 T cell receptor beta chains below, sequenced in a study of shared clonotypes between healthy human individuals. Sequencing was performed with immunoSEQ multiplex PCR; in TCRdb, only in-frame clones are kept and a portion is missing. The sample has about 2.4 million clones, more than 85% seen once. Sequenced input: naive CD4+ T cells from PBMCs. Described subset: CD45RA+ positively selected. These TCRs come from a man aged 18 to 30 in good health. Some clones in this sample may be carry-over from other donors' samples.

This chain uses TRBV7-2 with TRBJ1-4; possible D gene TRBD1, 6 bases. The germline V and J ends were trimmed by 1 base and 1 base, with 10 bases remaining between them. The CDR3 runs to 16 residues. Germline CDR1 and CDR2: SGHTA and FQGNSA. Here the CDR3 DNA reads TGTGCCAGCAGCTTAGACAGGGTGGGAACTAATGAAAAACTGTTTTTT. It is translated as CASSLDRVGTNEKLFF.

This clone came up once. The V and J genes are TRBV2 and TRBJ1-1; D possibly corresponds to TRBD1 (5 bases). The V end lost 3 bases, the J end lost 4 bases, and 9 bases lay between the germline ends. The CDR3 runs 13 residues. Per the germline V gene, CDR1 is SNHLY and CDR2 is FYNNEI. DNA of the CDR3: TGTGCCAGCAGTGACAGGGCGGGCACTGAAGCTTTCTTT. It translates to CASSDRAGTEAFF.

J is TRBJ2-2 and V is TRBV12-2. TRBV12-2 is a documented pseudogene. The CDR3 runs 19 residues. CDR3 DNA sequence: TGTGCAAGTCGCTTTTCAGTCCCCGTGGACCGCACGAACACCGGGGAGCTGTTTTTT. Amino acid sequence: CASRFSVPVDRTNTGELFF.

The rearrangement joins TRBV5-4 to TRBJ1-2, with 8 bases identical to TRBD1. CDR3 size: 14 residues. Germline trimming cut 2 bases from V and 8 bases from J; bases unmatched to any gene: 8. Germline lookup yields CDR1 SGHNT and CDR2 YYREEE (reference sequence). CDR3 bases: TGTGCCAGCAGCTTAAGGCAGGGGGCTGGCGGCTACACCTTC. It encodes CASSLRQGAGGYTF.

This rearrangement joins TRBV6-1 to TRBJ1-5; D call uncertain. Germline V CDR1 and CDR2: MNHNS, SASEGT. The V and J ends lost 1 base and 0 bases respectively, with 10 bases between them. The CDR3 is 16 amino acids. In DNA form, the CDR3 reads TGTGCCAGCAGTGAAGGAAAGGCCTATAGCAATCAGCCCCAGCATTTT. Its translation: CASSEGKAYSNQPQHF.

V is TRBV21-1 and J is TRBJ2-5; the tabulated D call, TRBD1, remains unverified against the DNA. TRBV21-1 is a recognized pseudogene. CDR3 length: 13 amino acids. The CDR3 DNA is TGTGCAAATTACCCCAGGGACCAAGAGACCCAGTACTTC. Amino acid sequence: CANYPRDQETQYF.

This rearrangement joins TRBV14 to TRBJ1-5; D perhaps matches TRBD1 (5 bases). This CDR3 has 14 amino acids. V was cut by 4 bases and J by 3 bases, with 10 bases left in between. In germline, CDR1 is SGHDN, CDR2 FVKESK. The CDR3 DNA sequence: TGTGCCAGCAGCCCTCAGGGTACCAATCAGCCCCAGCATTTT. It codes for CASSPQGTNQPQHF.

With respect to this clone: This sample also contains other DNA sequences that code for the same CDR3. For the CDR3, the DNA is TGTGCCAGCAGCTTAGGGGGTTTCCAAGAGACCCAGTACTTC. This encodes CASSLGGFQETQYF. The genes are TRBV7-9 and TRBJ2-5; no definite D call. Per germline, CDR1 SEHNR and CDR2 FQNEAQ (reference sequence). V gave up 1 base and J gave up 1 base, with 7 bases separating them. The CDR3 runs 14 residues.

The V call is TRBV6-5, the J call TRBJ2-1; D is possibly TRBD1 (5 bases). Germline V gene data show CDR1 as MNHEY and CDR2 as SVGAGI. The CDR3 loop spans 13 amino acids. V was shortened by 10 bases and J by 2 bases, with 12 bases between the two germline ends. CDR3 sequence: CATREGTYNEQFF. CDR3 in DNA: TGTGCCACCAGGGAAGGAACCTACAATGAGCAGTTCTTC.

Comments on this clone: The same CDR3 arises from other DNA sequences in this sample as well. This chain joins TRBV7-9 and TRBJ2-2; D is unresolved. Trimming took 3 bases from V and 3 from J, leaving 5 bases between them. The CDR3 runs 13 residues. From germline, CDR1 is SEHNR and CDR2 FQNEAQ (reference sequence). CDR3 region: CASSLGYTGELFF. CDR3 DNA sequence: TGTGCCAGCAGCTTGGGTTACACCGGGGAGCTGTTTTTT.

The rearrangement joins TRBV27 to TRBJ2-1, with TRBD2 identical over 9 bases. V dropped 5 bases and J dropped 4; count of bases not matched to a gene: 9. The CDR3 sequence is 16 residues long. The germline V gene encodes CDR1 MNHEY and CDR2 SMNVEV (reference sequence). The CDR3 loop reads CASSPRASGNYNEQFF. The CDR3 DNA is TGTGCCAGCAGTCCCCGGGCTAGCGGGAATTACAATGAGCAGTTCTTC.

The CDR3 sequence: CASSPNIGFYEQYF. CDR3 nucleotides: TGTGCCAGCAGTCCCAACATCGGTTTCTACGAGCAGTACTTC. The chain employs TRBV14 and TRBJ2-7, with D unresolved. This CDR3 has 14 residues. CDR1 is SGHDN and CDR2 is FVKESK in the germline V gene. V was cut by 6 bases and J by 3 bases, with 15 bases left in between.

As for this clone: Other DNA sequences in this sample translate to the same CDR3. CDR3 sequence: CASSRDRAYNEQFF. CDR3 nucleotide sequence: TGTGCCAGCAGCCGGGACAGAGCCTACAATGAGCAGTTCTTC. J is TRBJ2-1 and V is TRBV7-3; 7 nucleotides align to TRBD1. In germline, CDR1 is SGHTA, CDR2 FQGTGA. The CDR3 loop spans 14 amino acids. V lost 5 bases, J lost 2 bases, and 3 bases stayed unmatched.

As DNA, the CDR3 is TGCAGCGTCGGACAGGGGGACGGCTACACCTTC. This gives the protein CSVGQGDGYTF. V is TRBV29-1 and J is TRBJ1-2, with 10 bases matching TRBD1. The V gene's germline CDR1 is SQVTM and CDR2 ANQGSEA. This CDR3 has 11 amino acids. Trimming cost V 6 bases and J 8 bases; bases outside gene matches: 3.

This rearrangement joins TRBV19 to TRBJ1-5; 8 nucleotides match TRBD1. Germline lookup yields CDR1 LNHDA and CDR2 SQIVND (reference sequence). The CDR3 consists of 15 residues. The V and J ends lost 6 bases and 2 bases, in that order; junction bases with no gene match: 6. As DNA, the CDR3 is TGTGCCAGTAGACGGACAGGGAACGGCAATCAGCCCCAGCATTTT. Its protein is CASRRTGNGNQPQHF.

This chain uses TRBV4-3 with TRBJ1-2, with D hard to call. Germline CDR1 reads LGHNA; CDR2 reads YSLEER. V was shortened by 0 bases and J by 2 bases, with 7 bases between the two germline ends. The CDR3 extends over 14 amino acids. CDR3 protein: CASSQERRNYGYTF. In nucleotides, the CDR3 is TGCGCCAGCAGCCAAGAGCGCAGGAACTATGGCTACACCTTC.

The rearrangement joins TRBV11-2 to TRBJ2-7, with TRBD1 as a possible D gene (5 bases). CDR1 and CDR2 (germline): SGHAT, FQNNGV. Trimming left V 11 bases short and J 3 bases short, with 17 bases between. The CDR3 has 13 residues. The CDR3 region is CASARGHFYEQYF. The CDR3 region has the DNA TGTGCCTCCGCTAGAGGACACTTCTACGAGCAGTACTTC.

Here the CDR3 DNA reads TGCAGCCCCCCGACAGGCTATGGCTACACCTTC. Translation gives CSPPTGYGYTF. V gene TRBV20-1 combines with J gene TRBJ1-2; TRBD1 might be the D (6 bases). The CDR3 runs to 11 residues. Germline V gene lookup returns CDR1 DFQATT and CDR2 SNEGSKA (reference sequence).

CDR3 DNA: TGTGCCAGCAGCTTTAGTGGTGGTACCTACGAGCAGTACTTC. Translating it yields CASSFSGGTYEQYF. This chain joins TRBV11-3 and TRBJ2-7; D not resolved. The CDR3 extends over 14 amino acids. The germline gives CDR1 SGHNT, CDR2 YENEEA. The ends were cut back, 3 bases at V and 2 bases at J, with 11 bases in the middle.

The chain has TRBV27 and TRBJ2-5; 7 positions match TRBD1. Unmatched junction bases numbered 13, after V lost 4 bases and J lost 5 bases. This CDR3 is 16 amino acids long. CDR1 is MNHEY and CDR2 is SMNVEV in the germline V gene (reference sequence). The CDR3 sequence is CASSSRQGVVLETQYF. Written as DNA, the CDR3 is TGTGCCAGCAGTTCTCGACAGGGAGTAGTTTTGGAGACCCAGTACTTC.

This chain links TRBV27 with TRBJ1-5; D remains unclear. Germline CDR1 is MNHEY and CDR2 is SMNVEV (reference sequence). The CDR3 loop spans 15 amino acids. The V and J ends lost 2 bases and 1 base respectively, with 9 bases between them. As DNA, the CDR3 is TGTGCCAGCAGTTTAAGACCTGCCAGCAATCAGCCCCAGCATTTT. It specifies CASSLRPASNQPQHF.

The chain combines TRBV4-1 with TRBJ2-2; 9 bases are a match to TRBD1. This CDR3 has 16 residues. From germline, CDR1 is MGHRA and CDR2 YSYEKL. The J segment lost 7 bases and the V segment lost 2 bases, leaving 8 bases of the junction unmatched. The CDR3 DNA sequence: TGCGCCAGCAGCCAATACACAGGGGGCGTAGGCGGGGAGCTGTTTTTT. It translates to CASSQYTGGVGGELFF.

The V gene is TRBV7-8, the J gene TRBJ2-5; D perhaps matches TRBD1 (5 bases). Germline V gene sequence: CDR1 SGHVS, CDR2 FQNEAQ. The length of the CDR3 is 14 residues. V lost 2 bases to trimming and J lost 2 bases, with 9 bases between them. CDR3 nucleotides: TGTGCCAGCAGCTTACGTTACAGGCAAGAGACCCAGTACTTC. Translation gives CASSLRYRQETQYF.

This sequence joins TRBV18 and TRBJ2-7; D is perhaps TRBD1 (5 bases). CDR3 length: 15 amino acids. V was shortened by 1 base and J by 5 bases, with 15 bases between the two germline ends. Germline values: CDR1 KGHSH, CDR2 LQKENI. The DNA for the CDR3 is TGTGCCAGCTCACCACTTGCAGGGTCTGGCAACGAGCAGTACTTC. The encoded protein is CASSPLAGSGNEQYF.

The chain is built from TRBV7-8 and TRBJ1-1, with a tentative D call TRBD1 (5 bases). The CDR3 is 13 amino acids. The germline gives CDR1 SGHVS, CDR2 FQNEAQ. Trimming stripped 4 bases from V and 8 bases from J, with 14 bases between. The CDR3: CASSYPGGGEAFF. The CDR3 DNA sequence: TGTGCCAGCAGCTACCCCGGGGGGGGAGAAGCTTTCTTT.

As for this clone: This sample also contains other DNA sequences that code for the same CDR3. V and J are TRBV9 and TRBJ2-1; TRBD2 matches 10 bases. Germline V gene data show CDR1 as SGDLS and CDR2 as YYNGEE. Losses at the gene ends were 0 bases for V and 6 bases for J; bases not matched to a gene: 3. This CDR3 region has 15 residues. CDR3 region: CASSVESGRANEQFF. CDR3 in DNA: TGTGCCAGCAGCGTAGAAAGCGGGAGGGCCAATGAGCAGTTCTTC.